This TCR beta chain was captured by sequencing in a study of control samples from healthy donors and cancer patients. The protocol was immunoSEQ multiplex PCR, while the TCRdb copy is restricted to in-frame clones and leaves out a portion. The table has fewer than 80,000 clones, 90% seen once. Trimming cost V 2 bases and J 5 bases; bases outside gene matches: 8. Germline V gives CDR1 SGHDT, CDR2 YYEEEE. This CDR3 has 16 amino acids. This chain connects TRBV5-6 to TRBJ2-5; 11 bases match TRBD2. The sequence came from a man aged 60 to 75 with colorectal cancer. Source material: PBMCs. CDR3 sequence reads: CASSFGSGGALETQYF. In DNA, the CDR3 is TGTGCCAGCAGCTTCGGTAGCGGGGGGGCTCTGGAGACCCAGTACTTC.